One T cell receptor beta chain is described in this entry. There is no known antigen for this receptor. Per-base quality was not reported, and no clone a single base away is much larger than it. The library came from PCR. DNA from cultured CD4+ T cells was subjected to TCR sequencing with the Oncomine TCR Beta short-read assay at the Johns Hopkins FTIC core. The QIAamp micro DNA kit was used to extract genomic DNA from the cultured CD4+ T cells. Oncomine TCR Beta libraries from cultured CD4+ T cells were pooled using unique dual indexes and sequenced on an Illumina iSeq 100. Under the source paper's analysis protocol: Non-productive sequences were removed, and CDR3s not starting with C, not ending with F or W, or shorter than 7 amino acids were discarded. The MANAFEST web application was used to identify antigen-specific clonotypes by comparing peptide-stimulated wells against reference wells and other culture wells. For a clone to be called positive, the clone needed an FDR below 0.05, an odds ratio above 5, and a productive frequency above 0.1% in at least two of three replicate wells. Cross-reactive clonotypes were defined as significantly expanded in both SARS-CoV-2 spike wells and at least one common cold coronavirus spike condition. Levenshtein distances (stringdist) and unrooted phylogenetic trees (ape) in R version 3.6.1 were used to assess CDR3 homology. TCRdb applied fastp at Q25 and MiXCR to the public reads, then kept only in-frame beta chains. Every distinct CDR3 protein forms one entry, paired with its most common genes and DNA. These V and J calls rely on TCRdb rather than the paper's analysis. For this sample the table gives roughly 4,800 distinct CDR3 sequences, of which 60% were detected only once. In total, the top ten clones hold roughly 38% of the sample.

The sample originates from a study of vaccination and CD4 T cells after COVID-19 (dated by TCRdb to the early 2020s). In the study overall: In the convalescent cohort there were six males and four females, among whom were two Hispanic individuals, seven Caucasians, two Asians and one multiracial person. The spike-specific CD4+ TCR repertoire was compared before and after mRNA vaccination in around ten COVID-19 convalescent patients and a handful of infection-naive healthy vaccine recipients. Control cultures used a CEFX viral epitope pool as positive control, an HIV-1 Nef peptide pool as negative control, or no peptide. Each participant got two doses of either the Pfizer-BioNTech BNT162b2 vaccine (n=8) or the Moderna mRNA-1273 vaccine (n=2). In an earlier paper using these donors, memory CD4+ T cell crossreactivity between SARS-CoV-2 and common cold coronavirus spike proteins was assessed at the TCR clonotype level. Post-COVID blood samples from convalescent patients were collected a median of about 100 days after diagnosis, with a range of roughly 35 to 180 days. Culture stimuli were overlapping spike peptide pools from SARS-CoV-2 and from the common cold coronaviruses HCoV-NL63, HCoV-OC43 and HCoV-229E. The time from the second vaccine dose to post-vaccine blood sampling had a median of around 72 days and ranged from about 12 to 250 days. Results and caveats for the whole study, not just this receptor: Of the vaccine-specific clones found in convalescent patients, nearly all (304 of 307) were mono-reactive for SARS-CoV-2 spike instead of being cross-reactive with common cold coronaviruses. The study included relatively few convalescent patients and did not analyze early timepoints after natural infection. In convalescent patients, a median approximately 90% of post-vaccine SARS-CoV-2-reactive clones were detected only after vaccination, suggesting vaccine-specific priming. An increase in the median number of SARS-CoV-2-reactive clonotypes from 20 to 25 after infection to 38 after vaccination was observed, but the change was not found to be significant.

The meaning of the sample's treatment or condition label: approximately 10-day PBMC culture with coronavirus spike peptide pools or control peptides (ViraFEST assay). CD4+ T cells from unexposed donors were collected before the COVID-19 pandemic (2011-2018). To expand antigen-specific T cells with peptide pools and then pick out the expanded clonotypes through TCR sequencing, the study relied on the ViraFEST assay. Approximately 1.8 million PBMCs per well were cultured in IMDM with roughly 5.5% human AB serum and approximately 9.8 IU/ml IL-2, plus 10 ug/ml peptide pools. On days 3 and 7, half of the culture medium was replaced with fresh IL-2-containing medium. Once the cells had been in culture for around nine days, the EasySep CD4+ T cell isolation kit was used to isolate CD4+ T cells by negative selection. As cell numbers permitted, CD4+ T cells from unexposed donors were tested for reactivity to SARS-CoV-2 S and N and to four common cold coronavirus spike pools. Ficoll-Paque Plus gradient centrifugation was used to isolate PBMCs from whole blood, and the isolated PBMCs were then either used fresh or cryopreserved at -140C. Culture conditions were generally each tested in triplicate wells. The leukapheresis product used for the unexposed donors was purchased from a commercial source.

The clonotype was recovered from a human donor in good health. The sequenced material came from CD4+ T cells from blood, cultured in vitro.

The nucleotide sequence is given as TGTGCCAGCCGGCTGCTAGCGGGAGTGGCAGATACGCAGTATTTT. Its protein reads: CASRLLAGVADTQYF. The chain uses TRBV2 and TRBJ2-3; 10 middle bases align to TRBD2. Spanning cysteine to phenylalanine, the CDR3 consists of 15 amino acids. Only CDR3 DNA remains: 45 bases, in frame from the first base. Germline trimming amounts to 8 bases on V and 4 bases on J, with 9 as the count of junction bases outside the gene matches. Sequences SNHLY (CDR1) and FYNNEI (CDR2) are obtained from the germline V gene.